The present TCR beta chain was sequenced within a study of cytomegalovirus exposure and HLA in healthy donors. Study in general: Falling in the Caucasian-associated ancestry cluster were 80% to 90% of approximately 410 genotyped donors.

The germline CDR1 and CDR2 sequences are MNHEY and SVGAGI. CDR3 size: 13 residues. V was pared by 5 bases and J by 8 bases, with 4 bases of the junction left unmatched. Healthy bone marrow donors supplied every sample. Study-level results: Around 18,000 TCR beta sequences were associated with HLA alleles at 0.05 false discovery rate in a later analysis. The authors later linked a missense DCLRE1C variant to TCR beta V- and J-gene trimming.

Amplification used 60 Vbeta primers and 13 Jbeta primers. Method: immunoSEQ multiplex PCR; TCRdb's copy keeps in-frame clones and lacks some. The table for this sample gives about 91,000 clones. Remarks on this clone: The antigen is undetermined.

The chain employs TRBV6-5 and TRBJ1-3; 9 bases are shared with TRBD1. Sample: PBMCs. The receptor was isolated from a woman between 25 and 40 years old in good health and CMV-seronegative. CDR3 protein: CASSKDRGDTIYF. In DNA form, the CDR3 reads TGTGCCAGCAGTAAGGACAGGGGAGACACCATATATTTT.